This T cell receptor (beta chain) was captured in a study of blood T cell repertoires in COVID-19. As for the study in general: Samples taken during acute and convalescent COVID-19 were collected in the United States, Italy and Spain. In each case, the material was cDNA or gDNA derived from T cells, B-cell-depleted T cells, or PBMCs.

The CDR3 length is 15 residues. Germline lookup yields CDR1 MGHRA and CDR2 YSYEKL. Between the trimmed V and J ends, which lost 0 bases and 4 bases, there was a span of 13 bases. Original handling: Cell counts per sample came from amplifying reference gene primers. TCRdb's copy holds only in-frame clones and misses some; the assay was immunoSEQ multiplex PCR. V, J and clone size are taken as reported in that table, and D and trimming were inferred from the DNA itself. The repertoire has more than 200,000 clones, 88% of them found once; the top ten carry around 0.7%. The chain is built from TRBV4-1 and TRBJ2-7; D is unresolved. The sequence was obtained from a human donor in a cohort sampled during active COVID-19. Sequencing input: peripheral blood. The CDR3 loop is CASSQDGSRRYEQYF. In nucleotides, the CDR3 is TGCGCCAGCAGCCAAGATGGGTCTAGAAGGTACGAGCAGTACTTC.